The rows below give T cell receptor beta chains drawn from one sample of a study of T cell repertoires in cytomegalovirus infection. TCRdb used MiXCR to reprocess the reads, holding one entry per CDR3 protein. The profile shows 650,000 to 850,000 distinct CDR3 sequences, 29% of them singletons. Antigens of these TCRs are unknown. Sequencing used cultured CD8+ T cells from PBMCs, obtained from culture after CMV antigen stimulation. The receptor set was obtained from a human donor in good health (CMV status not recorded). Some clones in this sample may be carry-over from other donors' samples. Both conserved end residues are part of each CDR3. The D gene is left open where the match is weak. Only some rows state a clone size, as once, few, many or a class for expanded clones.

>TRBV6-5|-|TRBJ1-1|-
CASSAIQGEAFF
TGTGCCAGCAGCGCTATCCAGGGTGAAGCTTTCTTT
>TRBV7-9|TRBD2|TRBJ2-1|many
CASSSGLASYNEQFF
TGTGCCAGCAGCTCGGGACTAGCGTCCTACAATGAGCAGTTCTTC
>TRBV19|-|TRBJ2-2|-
CASSIAIANTGELFF
TGTGCCAGTAGTATAGCCATCGCGAACACCGGGGAGCTGTTTTTT
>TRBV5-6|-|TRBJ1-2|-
CASSLGDSPGPYGYTF
TGTGCCAGCAGCTTGGGGGACTCCCCCGGCCCCTATGGCTACACCTTC
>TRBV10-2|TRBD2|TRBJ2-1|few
CASSVWRVAGGNYNEQFF
TGCGCCAGCAGTGTATGGAGGGTGGCGGGGGGAAACTACAATGAGCAGTTCTTC
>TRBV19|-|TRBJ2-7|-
CASSPFSTSSYEQYF
TGTGCCAGTAGTCCTTTTTCGACATCCTCCTACGAGCAGTACTTC
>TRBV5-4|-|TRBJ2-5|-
CASSLGRGQQETQYF
TGTGCCAGCAGCTTGGGCAGGGGTCAACAAGAGACCCAGTACTTC
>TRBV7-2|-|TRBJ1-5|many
CASSQKSHSNQPQHF
TGTGCCAGCAGCCAGAAGTCCCATAGCAATCAGCCCCAGCATTTT
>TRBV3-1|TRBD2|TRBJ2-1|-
CVSGRGGDYNEQFF
TGTGTCAGTGGCCGCGGGGGGGATTACAATGAGCAGTTCTTC
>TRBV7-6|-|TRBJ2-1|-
CASSLVAHEQFF
TGTGCCAGCAGCTTAGTTGCCCATGAGCAGTTCTTC